These 2 T cell receptor beta chains were sequenced from one sample in a study of Ad26.COV2.S vaccination and SARS-CoV-2 variants. Some clones are missing from TCRdb's copy, which holds only in-frame ones; the method was immunoSEQ multiplex PCR. The sample has around 420,000 clones, 88% seen once. Sample treatment: 15 to 20 received Ad26.COV2.S at low or high dose, single or two shots; a few received placebo; per-sample allocation not given. Samples came from day 63 after the first vaccine or placebo injection. Specimen: peripheral blood, collected in a trial of Ad26.COV2.S vaccine versus placebo. The source is a person between 18 and 59 years old who received the Ad26.COV2.S COVID-19 vaccine or a placebo.

J is TRBJ2-1 and V is TRBV7-9, with D unresolved. This CDR3 is built from 12 residues. Trimming took 3 bases from V and 6 from J, leaving 6 bases between them. The germline gives CDR1 SEHNR, CDR2 FQNEAQ (reference sequence). The CDR3 DNA sequence: TGTGCCAGCAGCTTGGGGATCAATGAGCAGTTCTTC. Its protein product is CASSLGINEQFF.

This clone occurred once. The chain's CDR3 is CASSPWDRVETQYF. The CDR3 region has the DNA TGTGCCAGCAGCCCCTGGGACAGGGTAGAGACCCAGTACTTC. The chain combines TRBV14 with TRBJ2-5; TRBD1 aligns across 9 bases. Germline CDR1 SGHDN, CDR2 FVKESK. Germline trimming cut 4 bases from V and 4 bases from J; bases unmatched to any gene: 4. The CDR3 contains 14 residues.